This T cell receptor (beta chain) was identified during a study of spatial heterogeneity in lung cancer. The wider study: Raw reads showed each unique TCR and UMI combination turning up more than ten times on average. The study, taken as a whole, reports: How many expanded intratumoral alpha and beta TCRs were present tracked the tumor mutation count, which was a count of nonsynonymous mutations. About 7.7% of tumor T cells for alpha chains and approximately 13% for beta chains were estimated to be covered.

V lost 5 bases and J lost 10; bases outside the gene matches: 7. Germline V gene lookup returns CDR1 LGHDT and CDR2 YNNKEL (reference sequence). The CDR3 has 13 residues. This sample's time point: sample taken at primary tumor resection. Unsorted tumor, nontumor lung tissue or cryopreserved PBMC supplied the whole RNA. Carried by each TCR cDNA molecule was a unique molecular identifier. TCRdb redid the calling of the 5' RACE reads with MiXCR, one entry per CDR3 protein. Counted here are 4,500 to 7,000 distinct CDR3 sequences, around 4.9% occurring once; the ten biggest clones make up 20% to 30%. This clonotype was recorded at least ten times. Its antigen remains unknown.

Here the sequenced sample was lung tumor tissue, taken at surgery. The receptor was isolated from a male donor with early-stage non-small cell lung cancer. V usage is TRBV3-1 and J usage is TRBJ2-1, with 8 nucleotides matching TRBD2. This CDR3 reads CASSRTSWEEQFF. CDR3 bases: TGTGCCAGCAGCAGGACTAGCTGGGAAGAGCAGTTCTTC.